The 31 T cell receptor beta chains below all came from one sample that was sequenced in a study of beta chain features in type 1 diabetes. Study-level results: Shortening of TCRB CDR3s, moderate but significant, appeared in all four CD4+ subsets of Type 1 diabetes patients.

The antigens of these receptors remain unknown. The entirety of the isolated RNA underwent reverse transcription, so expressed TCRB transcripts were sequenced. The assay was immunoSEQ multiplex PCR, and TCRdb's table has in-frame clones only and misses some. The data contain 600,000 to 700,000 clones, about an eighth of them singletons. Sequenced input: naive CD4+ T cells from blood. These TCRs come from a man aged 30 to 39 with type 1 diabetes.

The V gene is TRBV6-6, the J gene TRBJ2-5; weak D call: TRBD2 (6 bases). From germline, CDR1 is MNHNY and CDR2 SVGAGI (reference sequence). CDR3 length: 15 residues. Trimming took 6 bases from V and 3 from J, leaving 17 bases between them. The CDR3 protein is CASRRTGTLKETQYF. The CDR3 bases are TGTGCCAGCAGGCGAACCGGGACTCTGAAAGAGACCCAGTACTTC.

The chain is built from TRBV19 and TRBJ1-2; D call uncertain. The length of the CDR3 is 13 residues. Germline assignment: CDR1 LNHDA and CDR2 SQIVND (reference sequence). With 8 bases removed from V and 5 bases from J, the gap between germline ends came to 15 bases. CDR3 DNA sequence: TGTGCCAGTCAGCCCACTTTGCTGTATGGCTACACCTTC. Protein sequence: CASQPTLLYGYTF.

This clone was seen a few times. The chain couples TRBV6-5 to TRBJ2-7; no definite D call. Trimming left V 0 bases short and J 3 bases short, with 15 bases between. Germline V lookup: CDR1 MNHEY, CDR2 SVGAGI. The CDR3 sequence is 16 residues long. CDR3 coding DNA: TGTGCCAGCAGTTACTCTGGGCCCTATGGAAGCTACGAGCAGTACTTC. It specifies CASSYSGPYGSYEQYF.

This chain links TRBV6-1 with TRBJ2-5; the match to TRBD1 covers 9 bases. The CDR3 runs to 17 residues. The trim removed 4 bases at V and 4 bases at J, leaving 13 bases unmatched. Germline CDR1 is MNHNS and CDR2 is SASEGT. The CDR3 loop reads CASSVLGQGMLRETQYF. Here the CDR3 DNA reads TGTGCCAGCAGTGTTCTCGGACAGGGGATGTTGAGAGAGACCCAGTACTTC.

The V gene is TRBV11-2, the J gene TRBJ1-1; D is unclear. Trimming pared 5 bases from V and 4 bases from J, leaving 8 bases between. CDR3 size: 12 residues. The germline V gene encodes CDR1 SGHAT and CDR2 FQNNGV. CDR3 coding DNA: TGTGCCAGCAGCCCCGTAGGCACTGAAGCTTTCTTT. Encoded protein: CASSPVGTEAFF.

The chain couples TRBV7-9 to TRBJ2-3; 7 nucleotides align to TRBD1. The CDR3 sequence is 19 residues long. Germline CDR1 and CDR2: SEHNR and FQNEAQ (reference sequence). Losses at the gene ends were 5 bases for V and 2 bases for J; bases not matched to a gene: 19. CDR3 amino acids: CASSLPPRDRTTYTDTQYF. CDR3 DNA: TGTGCCAGCAGCCTACCGCCCCGGGACAGAACAACCTACACAGATACGCAGTATTTT. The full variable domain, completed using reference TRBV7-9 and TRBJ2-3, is DTGVSQNPRHKITKRGQNVTFRCDPISEHNRLYWYRQTLGQGPEFLTYFQNEAQLEKSRLLSDRFSAERPKGSFSTLEIQRTEQGDSAMYLCASSLPPRDRTTYTDTQYFGPGTRLTVL.

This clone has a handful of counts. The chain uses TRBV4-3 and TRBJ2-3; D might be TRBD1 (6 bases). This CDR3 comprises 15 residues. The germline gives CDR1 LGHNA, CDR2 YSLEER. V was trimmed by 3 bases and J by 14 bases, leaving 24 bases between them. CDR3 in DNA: TGCGCCAGCAGCCAGAGGACAGAGAGAAATTCCCGCATGTATTTT. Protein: CASSQRTERNSRMYF.

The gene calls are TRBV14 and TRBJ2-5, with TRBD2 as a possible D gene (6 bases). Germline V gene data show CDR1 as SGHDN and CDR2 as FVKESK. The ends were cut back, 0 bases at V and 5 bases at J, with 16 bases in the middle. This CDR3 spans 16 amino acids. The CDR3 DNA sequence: TGTGCCAGCAGCCAAGAGGCAATTCGGGGGAAGGAGACCCAGTACTTC. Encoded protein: CASSQEAIRGKETQYF.

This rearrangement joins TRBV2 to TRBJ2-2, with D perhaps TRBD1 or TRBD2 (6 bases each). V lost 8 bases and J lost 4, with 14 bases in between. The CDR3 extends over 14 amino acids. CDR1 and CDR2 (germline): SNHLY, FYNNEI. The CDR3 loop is CASQMEGGTGELFF. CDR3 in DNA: TGTGCCAGCCAAATGGAGGGGGGCACCGGGGAGCTGTTTTTT.

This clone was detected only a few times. CDR3 sequence (DNA): TGTGCCAGCAGCTCGACAGGGGGCCAGGATGAGCAGTTCTTC. It translates to CASSSTGGQDEQFF. V is TRBV5-5 and J is TRBJ2-1; 10 bases are a match to TRBD1. The CDR3 is 14 residues long. Losses at the gene ends were 3 bases for V and 8 bases for J; bases not matched to a gene: 5. Germline CDR1 reads SGHKS; CDR2 reads YYEKEE (reference sequence).

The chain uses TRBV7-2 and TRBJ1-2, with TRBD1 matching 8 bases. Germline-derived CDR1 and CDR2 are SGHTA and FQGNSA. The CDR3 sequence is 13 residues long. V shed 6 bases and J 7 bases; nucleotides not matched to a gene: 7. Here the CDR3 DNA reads TGTGCCAGCAGAGCAGGGGGCGTATCTGGCTACACCTTC. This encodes CASRAGGVSGYTF.

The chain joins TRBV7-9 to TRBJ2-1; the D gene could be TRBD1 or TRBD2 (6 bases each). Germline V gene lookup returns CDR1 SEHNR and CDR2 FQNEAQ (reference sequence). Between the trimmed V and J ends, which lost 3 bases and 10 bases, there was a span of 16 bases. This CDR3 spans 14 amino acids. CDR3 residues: CASSFTGRTGEQFF. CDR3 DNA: TGTGCCAGCAGCTTTACAGGGAGGACTGGAGAGCAGTTCTTC.

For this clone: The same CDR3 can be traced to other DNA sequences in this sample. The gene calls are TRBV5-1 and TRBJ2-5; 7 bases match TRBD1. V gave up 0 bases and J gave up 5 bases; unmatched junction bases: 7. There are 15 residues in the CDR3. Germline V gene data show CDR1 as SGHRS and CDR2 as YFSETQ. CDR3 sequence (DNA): TGCGCCAGCAGCTTGGCCCCAGGGGGAGCGGAGACCCAGTACTTC. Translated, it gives CASSLAPGGAETQYF.

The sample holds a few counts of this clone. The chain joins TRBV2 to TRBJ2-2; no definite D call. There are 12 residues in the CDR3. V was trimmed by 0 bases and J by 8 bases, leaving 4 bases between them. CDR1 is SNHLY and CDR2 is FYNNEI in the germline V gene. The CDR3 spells CASSEAKGELFF. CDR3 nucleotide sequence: TGTGCCAGCAGTGAAGCGAAGGGGGAGCTGTTTTTT.

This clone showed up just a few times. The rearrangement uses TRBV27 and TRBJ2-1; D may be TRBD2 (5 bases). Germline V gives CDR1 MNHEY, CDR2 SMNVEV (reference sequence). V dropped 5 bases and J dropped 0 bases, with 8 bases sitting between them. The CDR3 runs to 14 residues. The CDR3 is CASSGEGSYNEQFF. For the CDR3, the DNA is TGTGCCAGCAGTGGCGAGGGCTCCTACAATGAGCAGTTCTTC.

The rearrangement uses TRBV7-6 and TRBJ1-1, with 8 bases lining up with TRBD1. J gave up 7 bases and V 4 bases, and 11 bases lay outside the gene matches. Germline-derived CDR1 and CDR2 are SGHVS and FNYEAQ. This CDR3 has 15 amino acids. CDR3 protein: CASSSPGQASNEAFF. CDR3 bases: TGTGCCAGCAGCTCCCCGGGACAGGCGTCTAATGAAGCTTTCTTT.

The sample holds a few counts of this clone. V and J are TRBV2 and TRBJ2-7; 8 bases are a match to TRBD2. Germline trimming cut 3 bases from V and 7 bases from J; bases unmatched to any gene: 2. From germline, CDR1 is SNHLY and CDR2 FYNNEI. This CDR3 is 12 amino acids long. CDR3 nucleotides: TGTGCCAGCAGTGACCCTAGCGGGGAGCAGTACTTC. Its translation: CASSDPSGEQYF.

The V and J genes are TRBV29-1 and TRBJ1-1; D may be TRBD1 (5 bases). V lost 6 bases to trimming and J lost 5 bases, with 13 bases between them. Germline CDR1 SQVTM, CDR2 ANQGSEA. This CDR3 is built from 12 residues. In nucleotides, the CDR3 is TGCAGCGTGTACAGGCAGGATACTGAAGCTTTCTTT. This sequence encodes CSVYRQDTEAFF.

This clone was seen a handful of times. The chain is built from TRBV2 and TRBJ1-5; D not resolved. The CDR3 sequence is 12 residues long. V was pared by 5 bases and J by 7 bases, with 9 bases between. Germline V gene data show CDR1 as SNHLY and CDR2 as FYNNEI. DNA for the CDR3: TGTGCCAGCAGTACCGGACCCCAGCCCCAGCATTTT. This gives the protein CASSTGPQPQHF.

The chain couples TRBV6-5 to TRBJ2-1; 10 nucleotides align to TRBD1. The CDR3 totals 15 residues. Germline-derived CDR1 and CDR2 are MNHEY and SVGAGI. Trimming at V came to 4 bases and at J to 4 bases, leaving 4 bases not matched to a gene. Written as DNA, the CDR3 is TGTGCCAGCAGTTCCGGACAGGGGGTTTACAATGAGCAGTTCTTC. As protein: CASSSGQGVYNEQFF.

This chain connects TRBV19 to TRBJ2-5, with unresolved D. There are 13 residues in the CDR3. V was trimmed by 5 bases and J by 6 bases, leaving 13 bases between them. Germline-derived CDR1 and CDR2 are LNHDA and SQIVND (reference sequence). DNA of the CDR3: TGTGCCAGTAGTCGGGCGGTGGACCAGACCCAGTACTTC. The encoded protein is CASSRAVDQTQYF.

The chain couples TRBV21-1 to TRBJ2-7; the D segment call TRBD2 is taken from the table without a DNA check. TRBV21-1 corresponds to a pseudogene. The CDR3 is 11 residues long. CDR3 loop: CAAQPSYEQYF. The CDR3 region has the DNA TGTGCCGCGCAACCCTCCTACGAGCAGTACTTC.

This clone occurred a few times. CDR3: CASSVESDRNYGYTF. The CDR3 bases are TGTGCCAGCAGCGTAGAGAGTGATCGGAACTATGGCTACACCTTC. The V call is TRBV9, the J call TRBJ1-2; D ambiguous. CDR3 length: 15 amino acids. V was clipped by 0 bases and J by 2 bases, with 11 bases between them. Germline assignment: CDR1 SGDLS and CDR2 YYNGEE.

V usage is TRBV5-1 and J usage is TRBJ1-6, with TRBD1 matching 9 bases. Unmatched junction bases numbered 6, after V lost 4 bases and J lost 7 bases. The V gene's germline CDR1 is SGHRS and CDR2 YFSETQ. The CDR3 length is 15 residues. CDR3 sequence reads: CASSGLQGANSPLHF. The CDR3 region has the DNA TGCGCCAGCAGCGGATTACAGGGGGCCAATTCACCCCTCCACTTT.

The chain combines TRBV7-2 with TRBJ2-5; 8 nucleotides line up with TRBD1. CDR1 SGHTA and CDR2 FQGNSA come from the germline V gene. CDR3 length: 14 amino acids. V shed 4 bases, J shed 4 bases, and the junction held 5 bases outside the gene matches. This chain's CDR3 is CASSSPGGRETQYF. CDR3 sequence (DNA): TGTGCCAGCAGCTCTCCAGGGGGCAGAGAGACCCAGTACTTC.

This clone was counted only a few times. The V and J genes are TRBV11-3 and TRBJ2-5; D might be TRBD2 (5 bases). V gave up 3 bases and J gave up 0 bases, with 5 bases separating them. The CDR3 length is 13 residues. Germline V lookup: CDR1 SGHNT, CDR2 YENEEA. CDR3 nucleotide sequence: TGTGCCAGCAGCTTCGGGAACCAAGAGACCCAGTACTTC. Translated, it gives CASSFGNQETQYF.

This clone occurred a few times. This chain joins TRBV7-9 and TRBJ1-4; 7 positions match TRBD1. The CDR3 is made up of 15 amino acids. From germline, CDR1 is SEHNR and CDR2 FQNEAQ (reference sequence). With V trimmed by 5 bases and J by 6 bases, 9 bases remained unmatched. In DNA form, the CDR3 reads TGTGCCAGCAGCCTCCAGGGGGTGGATTATGAAAAACTGTTTTTT. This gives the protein CASSLQGVDYEKLFF. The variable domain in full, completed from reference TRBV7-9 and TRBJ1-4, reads DTGVSQNPRHKITKRGQNVTFRCDPISEHNRLYWYRQTLGQGPEFLTYFQNEAQLEKSRLLSDRFSAERPKGSFSTLEIQRTEQGDSAMYLCASSLQGVDYEKLFFGSGTQLSVL.

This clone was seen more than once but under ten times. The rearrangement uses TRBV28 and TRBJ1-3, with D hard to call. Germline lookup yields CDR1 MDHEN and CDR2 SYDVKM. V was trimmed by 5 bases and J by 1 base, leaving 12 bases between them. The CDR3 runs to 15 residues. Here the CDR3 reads CASSTKQVSGNTIYF. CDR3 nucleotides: TGTGCCAGCAGTACAAAACAAGTGTCTGGAAACACCATATATTTT.

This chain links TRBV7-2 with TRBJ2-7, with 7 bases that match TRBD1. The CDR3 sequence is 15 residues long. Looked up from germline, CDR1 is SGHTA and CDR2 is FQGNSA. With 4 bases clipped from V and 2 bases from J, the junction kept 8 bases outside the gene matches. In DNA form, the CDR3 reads TGTGCCAGCAGCTCACACCGGGACAGAGCCTACGAGCAGTACTTC. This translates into CASSSHRDRAYEQYF.

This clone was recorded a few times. The CDR3 is CASSGHGTGELFF. CDR3 nucleotide sequence: TGTGCCAGCAGCGGACATGGAACCGGGGAGCTGTTTTTT. V is TRBV9 and J is TRBJ2-2; no definite D call. Trimming shortened V by 3 bases and J by 5 bases, and 8 bases separated the two germline ends. Germline V gene data show CDR1 as SGDLS and CDR2 as YYNGEE. This CDR3 is built from 13 residues.

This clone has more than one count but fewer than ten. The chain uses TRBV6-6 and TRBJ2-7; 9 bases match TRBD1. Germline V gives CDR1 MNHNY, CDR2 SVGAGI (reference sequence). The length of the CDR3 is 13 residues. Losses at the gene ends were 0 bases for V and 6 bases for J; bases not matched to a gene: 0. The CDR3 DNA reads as TGTGCCAGCAGTTACTCGGGACAGGGCGAGCAGTACTTC. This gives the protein CASSYSGQGEQYF.